Listed below are T cell receptor beta chains from one sample, sequenced in a study of CD4+ T cells in melanoma. The protocol was immunoSEQ multiplex PCR, while the TCRdb copy is restricted to in-frame clones and leaves out a portion. The sample has about 13,000 clones; roughly three quarters are singletons. The sample comprised cells from a culture (not recorded whether cultured in vitro). The receptors come from a human donor with melanoma. CDR3s include the opening cysteine and the closing phenylalanine or tryptophan. Each record gives: V gene, clone size, CDR3 length, J gene, D gene, CDR3 protein, CDR3 DNA. A D gene is named only where the DNA matches it firmly. Size tells how often a clone was seen (once, few, many) or the class of an expanded clone, and some rows leave it out.

v_call: TRBV5-1
clone_size: few
cdr3_length: 13
j_call: TRBJ1-1
d_call: NA
cdr3_aa: CASSLGLNTEAFF
cdr3_nt: TGCGCCAGCAGCTTGGGACTGAACACTGAAGCTTTCTTT

v_call: TRBV25-1
clone_size: NA
cdr3_length: 13
j_call: TRBJ2-1
d_call: NA
cdr3_aa: CASSEWAGTEQFF
cdr3_nt: TGTGCCAGCAGTGAATGGGCCGGGACAGAGCAGTTCTTC

v_call: TRBV6-6
clone_size: NA
cdr3_length: 16
j_call: TRBJ1-1
d_call: NA
cdr3_aa: CASTPGGGRGSTEAFF
cdr3_nt: TGTGCCAGCACCCCTGGAGGGGGGAGGGGTAGCACTGAAGCTTTCTTT

v_call: TRBV9
clone_size: few
cdr3_length: 17
j_call: TRBJ2-2
d_call: NA
cdr3_aa: CASSVSFMAGDTGELFF
cdr3_nt: TGTGCCAGCAGCGTGTCATTTATGGCAGGGGACACCGGGGAGCTGTTTTTT

v_call: TRBV6-5
clone_size: NA
cdr3_length: 14
j_call: TRBJ1-5
d_call: NA
cdr3_aa: CASSEIAQNQPQHF
cdr3_nt: TGTGCCAGCAGTGAGATAGCCCAGAATCAGCCCCAGCATTTT

v_call: TRBV4-1
clone_size: NA
cdr3_length: 16
j_call: TRBJ1-1
d_call: TRBD1
cdr3_aa: CASSLGEQGRFTEAFF
cdr3_nt: TGCGCCAGCAGCCTCGGGGAACAGGGGCGTTTCACTGAAGCTTTCTTT

v_call: TRBV6-1
clone_size: NA
cdr3_length: 15
j_call: TRBJ1-3
d_call: TRBD1
cdr3_aa: CASSRQGRSGNTIYF
cdr3_nt: TGTGCCAGCAGCAGACAGGGCCGCTCTGGAAACACCATATATTTT

v_call: TRBV12-5
clone_size: NA
cdr3_length: 14
j_call: TRBJ1-2
d_call: NA
cdr3_aa: CASGSPLRSDGYTF
cdr3_nt: TGTGCTAGTGGTTCCCCATTACGGTCGGATGGCTACACCTTC

v_call: TRBV27
clone_size: NA
cdr3_length: 16
j_call: TRBJ2-3
d_call: TRBD1
cdr3_aa: CASQGLDRVFSDTQYF
cdr3_nt: TGTGCCAGTCAAGGCCTGGACAGGGTTTTTTCAGATACGCAGTATTTT

v_call: TRBV11-2
clone_size: NA
cdr3_length: 13
j_call: TRBJ1-1
d_call: NA
cdr3_aa: CASSRQSNTEAFF
cdr3_nt: TGTGCCAGCAGCCGACAGAGTAACACTGAAGCTTTCTTT

v_call: TRBV30
clone_size: NA
cdr3_length: 13
j_call: TRBJ1-2
d_call: NA
cdr3_aa: CAWSVPGLVGYTF
cdr3_nt: TGTGCCTGGAGTGTACCCGGGTTAGTGGGCTACACCTTC

v_call: TRBV4-1
clone_size: NA
cdr3_length: 16
j_call: TRBJ1-1
d_call: NA
cdr3_aa: CASSPGPARGNTEAFF
cdr3_nt: TGCGCCAGCAGCCCGGGACCGGCAAGGGGGAACACTGAAGCTTTCTTT

v_call: TRBV18
clone_size: NA
cdr3_length: 15
j_call: TRBJ1-2
d_call: TRBD1
cdr3_aa: CASSPTDRGIAGYTF
cdr3_nt: TGTGCCAGCTCACCAACGGACAGGGGGATTGCTGGCTACACCTTC

v_call: TRBV18
clone_size: NA
cdr3_length: 15
j_call: TRBJ2-7
d_call: NA
cdr3_aa: CASSPPGRGSYEQYF
cdr3_nt: TGTGCCAGCTCACCACCGGGACGAGGCTCCTACGAGCAGTACTTC

v_call: TRBV7-9
clone_size: medium-sized
cdr3_length: 16
j_call: TRBJ1-6
d_call: TRBD1
cdr3_aa: CASSSGQGFYNSPLHF
cdr3_nt: TGTGCCAGCAGCTCGGGACAGGGGTTCTATAATTCACCCCTCCACTTT

v_call: TRBV19
clone_size: NA
cdr3_length: 16
j_call: TRBJ1-5
d_call: TRBD1
cdr3_aa: CASSARDSVGNQPQHF
cdr3_nt: TGTGCCAGTAGTGCCCGGGACAGCGTGGGCAATCAGCCCCAGCATTTT

v_call: TRBV19
clone_size: NA
cdr3_length: 15
j_call: TRBJ2-3
d_call: NA
cdr3_aa: CASSERLYGTDTQYF
cdr3_nt: TGTGCCAGTAGTGAGAGATTGTATGGCACAGATACGCAGTATTTT

v_call: TRBV6-1
clone_size: NA
cdr3_length: 11
j_call: TRBJ2-3
d_call: NA
cdr3_aa: CASSEGVAQYF
cdr3_nt: TGTGCCAGCAGTGAGGGAGTTGCGCAGTATTTT

v_call: TRBV11-2
clone_size: few
cdr3_length: 16
j_call: TRBJ1-3
d_call: NA
cdr3_aa: CASSLVGRISGNTIYF
cdr3_nt: TGTGCCAGCAGCTTAGTGGGACGAATCTCTGGAAACACCATATATTTT

v_call: TRBV2
clone_size: NA
cdr3_length: 13
j_call: TRBJ2-2
d_call: TRBD2
cdr3_aa: CASAGGWTGELFF
cdr3_nt: TGTGCCAGCGCGGGGGGCTGGACCGGGGAGCTGTTTTTT

v_call: TRBV7-9
clone_size: NA
cdr3_length: 17
j_call: TRBJ2-5
d_call: TRBD1
cdr3_aa: CASSLARPTGSVETQYF
cdr3_nt: TGTGCCAGCAGCTTAGCTCGGCCGACAGGGTCAGTTGAGACCCAGTACTTC

v_call: TRBV7-9
clone_size: NA
cdr3_length: 14
j_call: TRBJ1-4
d_call: TRBD1
cdr3_aa: CASSPGTGGEKLFF
cdr3_nt: TGTGCCAGCAGCCCCGGGACAGGGGGTGAAAAACTGTTTTTT

v_call: TRBV14
clone_size: NA
cdr3_length: 16
j_call: TRBJ2-1
d_call: TRBD2
cdr3_aa: CASSLRGGEGSNEQFF
cdr3_nt: TGTGCCAGCAGCCTCCGGGGGGGGGAGGGATCCAATGAGCAGTTCTTC

v_call: TRBV21-1
clone_size: NA
cdr3_length: 14
j_call: TRBJ2-7
d_call: NA
cdr3_aa: CASSISGGPYEQYF
cdr3_nt: TGTGCCAGCAGCATTAGCGGGGGCCCCTACGAGCAGTACTTC

v_call: TRBV2
clone_size: NA
cdr3_length: 13
j_call: TRBJ1-2
d_call: NA
cdr3_aa: CASSGYGFYGYTF
cdr3_nt: TGTGCCAGCAGTGGATACGGGTTCTATGGCTACACCTTC

v_call: TRBV19
clone_size: NA
cdr3_length: 13
j_call: TRBJ1-2
d_call: NA
cdr3_aa: CASSKTAARGYTF
cdr3_nt: TGTGCCAGTAGTAAGACGGCGGCTAGAGGCTACACCTTC

v_call: TRBV19
clone_size: NA
cdr3_length: 16
j_call: TRBJ1-5
d_call: TRBD1
cdr3_aa: CASSLRPRQGRQPQHF
cdr3_nt: TGTGCCAGTAGTCTTAGACCCAGACAGGGTCGTCAGCCCCAGCATTTT

v_call: TRBV6-5
clone_size: medium-sized
cdr3_length: 13
j_call: TRBJ2-7
d_call: NA
cdr3_aa: CASSGTLDSEQYF
cdr3_nt: TGTGCCAGCAGTGGGACCCTTGATAGTGAGCAGTACTTC

v_call: TRBV2
clone_size: medium-sized
cdr3_length: 15
j_call: TRBJ1-5
d_call: NA
cdr3_aa: CASIANNPSNQPQHF
cdr3_nt: TGTGCCAGCATCGCCAACAACCCCAGCAATCAGCCCCAGCATTTT

v_call: TRBV2
clone_size: NA
cdr3_length: 15
j_call: TRBJ2-1
d_call: NA
cdr3_aa: CASSVGGEPYNEQFF
cdr3_nt: TGTGCCAGCAGTGTCGGAGGAGAGCCTTACAATGAGCAGTTCTTC

v_call: TRBV27
clone_size: NA
cdr3_length: 14
j_call: TRBJ1-6
d_call: NA
cdr3_aa: CASSILTYNSPLHF
cdr3_nt: TGTGCCAGCAGCATCTTGACCTATAATTCACCCCTCCACTTT

v_call: TRBV5-8
clone_size: NA
cdr3_length: 14
j_call: TRBJ2-3
d_call: TRBD2
cdr3_aa: CASSQGLETDTQYF
cdr3_nt: TGTGCCAGCAGCCAGGGACTAGAAACAGATACGCAGTATTTT

v_call: TRBV5-1
clone_size: NA
cdr3_length: 15
j_call: TRBJ2-5
d_call: NA
cdr3_aa: CASSGNTGGQETQYF
cdr3_nt: TGCGCCAGCAGCGGAAATACAGGAGGTCAAGAGACCCAGTACTTC

v_call: TRBV7-9
clone_size: NA
cdr3_length: 15
j_call: TRBJ2-5
d_call: NA
cdr3_aa: CASSFWLSGEETQYF
cdr3_nt: TGTGCCAGCAGCTTTTGGTTATCGGGGGAAGAGACCCAGTACTTC

v_call: TRBV6-1
clone_size: NA
cdr3_length: 11
j_call: TRBJ2-2
d_call: NA
cdr3_aa: CASSYAGELFF
cdr3_nt: TGTGCCAGCAGTTACGCCGGGGAGCTGTTTTTT

v_call: TRBV2
clone_size: NA
cdr3_length: 13
j_call: TRBJ1-5
d_call: TRBD1
cdr3_aa: CASRTTGGQPQHF
cdr3_nt: TGTGCCAGCAGGACGACAGGGGGTCAGCCCCAGCATTTT

v_call: TRBV5-1
clone_size: once
cdr3_length: 14
j_call: TRBJ2-5
d_call: NA
cdr3_aa: CASSLQGGQETQYF
cdr3_nt: TGCGCCAGCAGCTTACAGGGAGGGCAAGAGACCCAGTACTTC

v_call: TRBV5-4
clone_size: once
cdr3_length: 15
j_call: TRBJ2-5
d_call: NA
cdr3_aa: CASSLRRTYQETQYF
cdr3_nt: TGTGCCAGCAGCTTGCGAAGGACTTACCAAGAGACCCAGTACTTC

v_call: TRBV6-1
clone_size: once
cdr3_length: 14
j_call: TRBJ2-2
d_call: NA
cdr3_aa: CASSENEYTGELFF
cdr3_nt: TGTGCCAGCAGTGAGAACGAATACACCGGGGAGCTGTTTTTT

v_call: TRBV5-6
clone_size: NA
cdr3_length: 15
j_call: TRBJ1-2
d_call: TRBD1
cdr3_aa: CASSDRGKAGYGYTF
cdr3_nt: TGTGCCAGCAGCGACAGGGGTAAGGCGGGCTATGGCTACACCTTC

v_call: TRBV15
clone_size: NA
cdr3_length: 16
j_call: TRBJ1-2
d_call: NA
cdr3_aa: CATSRDRAGGPGGYTF
cdr3_nt: TGTGCCACCAGCAGAGATAGGGCAGGCGGCCCGGGGGGCTACACCTTC

v_call: TRBV5-1
clone_size: NA
cdr3_length: 16
j_call: TRBJ2-7
d_call: NA
cdr3_aa: CASSLVQGSVSYEQYF
cdr3_nt: TGCGCCAGCAGCTTGGTGCAGGGGTCAGTTTCCTACGAGCAGTACTTC

v_call: TRBV5-1
clone_size: NA
cdr3_length: 15
j_call: TRBJ2-1
d_call: TRBD2
cdr3_aa: CASSWGTSGVDEQFF
cdr3_nt: TGCGCCAGCAGCTGGGGGACTAGCGGGGTCGATGAGCAGTTCTTC

v_call: TRBV4-2
clone_size: NA
cdr3_length: 16
j_call: TRBJ1-1
d_call: TRBD1
cdr3_aa: CASSPRTGSVFTEAFF
cdr3_nt: TGTGCCAGCAGCCCGCGGACAGGGAGCGTATTCACTGAAGCTTTCTTT

v_call: TRBV28
clone_size: NA
cdr3_length: 15
j_call: TRBJ1-2
d_call: NA
cdr3_aa: CASSPRLRGLSGYTF
cdr3_nt: TGTGCCAGCAGTCCCCGCCTCAGGGGTCTCTCCGGCTACACCTTC

v_call: TRBV27
clone_size: NA
cdr3_length: 17
j_call: TRBJ2-7
d_call: TRBD1
cdr3_aa: CASSLGTGGGYSYEQYF
cdr3_nt: TGTGCCAGCAGTTTAGGAACAGGGGGCGGTTACTCCTACGAGCAGTACTTC

v_call: TRBV19
clone_size: NA
cdr3_length: 18
j_call: TRBJ2-7
d_call: TRBD1
cdr3_aa: CASSIRTGGFISIYEQYF
cdr3_nt: TGTGCCAGTAGTATAAGGACAGGGGGCTTCATTTCTATTTACGAGCAGTACTTC